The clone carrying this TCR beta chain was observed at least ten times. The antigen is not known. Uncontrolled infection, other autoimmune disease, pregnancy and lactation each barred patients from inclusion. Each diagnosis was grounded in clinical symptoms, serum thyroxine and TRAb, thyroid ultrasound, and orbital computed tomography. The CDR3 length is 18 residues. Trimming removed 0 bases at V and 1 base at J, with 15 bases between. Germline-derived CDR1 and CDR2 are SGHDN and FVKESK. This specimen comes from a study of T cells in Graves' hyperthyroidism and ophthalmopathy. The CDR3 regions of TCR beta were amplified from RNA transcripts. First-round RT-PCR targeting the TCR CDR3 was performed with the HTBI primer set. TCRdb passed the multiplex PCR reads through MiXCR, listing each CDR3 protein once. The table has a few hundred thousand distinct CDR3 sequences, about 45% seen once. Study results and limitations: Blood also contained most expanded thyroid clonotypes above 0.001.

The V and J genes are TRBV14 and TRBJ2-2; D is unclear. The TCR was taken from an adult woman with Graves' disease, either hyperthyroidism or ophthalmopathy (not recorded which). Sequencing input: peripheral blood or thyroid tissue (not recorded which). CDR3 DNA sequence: TGTGCCAGCAGCCAAGATCCATCCCCAGGAATGAACACCGGGGAGCTGTTTTTT. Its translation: CASSQDPSPGMNTGELFF.